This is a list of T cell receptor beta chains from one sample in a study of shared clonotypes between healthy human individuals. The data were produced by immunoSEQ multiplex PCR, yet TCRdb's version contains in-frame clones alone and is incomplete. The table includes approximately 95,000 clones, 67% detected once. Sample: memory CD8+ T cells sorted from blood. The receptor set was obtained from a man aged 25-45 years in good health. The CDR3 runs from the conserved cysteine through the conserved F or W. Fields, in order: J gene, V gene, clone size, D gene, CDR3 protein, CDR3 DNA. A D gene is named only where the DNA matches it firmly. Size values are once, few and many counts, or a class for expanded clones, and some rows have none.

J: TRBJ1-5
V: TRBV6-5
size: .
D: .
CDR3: CASSRTGNQPQHF
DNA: TGTGCCAGCAGCCGTACAGGGAATCAGCCCCAGCATTTT

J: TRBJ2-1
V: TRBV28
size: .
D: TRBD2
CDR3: CASSLLAGELNEQFF
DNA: TGTGCCAGCAGTTTACTAGCGGGAGAACTCAATGAGCAGTTCTTC

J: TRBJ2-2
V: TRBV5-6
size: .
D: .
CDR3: CASSLGRGIGELFF
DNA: TGTGCCAGCAGCTTAGGGCGCGGAATCGGGGAGCTGTTTTTT

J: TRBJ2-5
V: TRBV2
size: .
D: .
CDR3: CASSGRGESQETQYF
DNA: TGTGCCAGCAGCGGCAGGGGCGAATCGCAAGAGACCCAGTACTTC

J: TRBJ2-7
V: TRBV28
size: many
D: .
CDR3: CASSLGTDYEQYF
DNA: TGTGCCAGCAGTTTAGGGACGGACTACGAGCAGTACTTC

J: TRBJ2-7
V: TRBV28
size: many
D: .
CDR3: CASKADTYEQYF
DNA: TGTGCCAGCAAAGCGGATACCTACGAGCAGTACTTC

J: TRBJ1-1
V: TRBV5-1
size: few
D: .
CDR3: CASSLPRGTSNTEAFF
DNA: TGCGCCAGCAGCTTGCCACGCGGGACCTCGAACACTGAAGCTTTCTTT

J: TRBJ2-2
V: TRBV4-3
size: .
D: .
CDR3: CASSRDTGELFF
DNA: TGCGCCAGCAGCCGGGATACCGGGGAGCTGTTTTTT

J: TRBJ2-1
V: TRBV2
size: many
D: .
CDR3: CASSVGDNEQFF
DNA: TGTGCCAGCAGTGTTGGAGACAATGAGCAGTTCTTC

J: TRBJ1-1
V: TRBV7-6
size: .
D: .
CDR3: CASSLAVPNTEAFF
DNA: TGTGCCAGCAGCTTAGCGGTACCTAACACTGAAGCTTTCTTT

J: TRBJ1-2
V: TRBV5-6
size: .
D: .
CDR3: CASSQGGGAILYGYTF
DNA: TGTGCCAGCAGCCAGGGAGGCGGTGCCATCCTCTATGGCTACACCTTC

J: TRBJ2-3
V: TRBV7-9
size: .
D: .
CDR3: CASSRREGRYF
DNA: TGTGCCAGCAGCAGGCGAGAGGGCCGGTATTTT

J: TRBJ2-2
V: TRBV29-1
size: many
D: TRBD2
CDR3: CSVDAGGNLGELFF
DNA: TGCAGCGTTGACGCGGGAGGGAACCTCGGGGAGCTGTTTTTT

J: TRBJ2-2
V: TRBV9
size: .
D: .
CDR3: CASRKSGAGELFF
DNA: TGTGCCAGCAGAAAATCAGGGGCCGGGGAGCTGTTTTTT

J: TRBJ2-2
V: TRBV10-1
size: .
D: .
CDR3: CASSESDGRAFTGELFF
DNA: TGCGCCAGCAGTGAGTCCGATGGCAGGGCGTTCACCGGGGAGCTGTTTTTT

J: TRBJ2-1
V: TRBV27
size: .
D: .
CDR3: CATHRPSGGGNEQFF
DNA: TGTGCCACTCACCGACCGAGCGGAGGGGGTAATGAGCAGTTCTTC

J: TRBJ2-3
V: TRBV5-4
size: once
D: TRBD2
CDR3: CASSLGWGRAKLSDTQYF
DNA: TGTGCCAGCAGCTTAGGTTGGGGGAGGGCCAAATTATCAGATACGCAGTATTTT

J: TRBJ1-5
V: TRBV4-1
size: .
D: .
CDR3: CASSQALDQPQHF
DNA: TGCGCCAGCAGCCAAGCCCTCGATCAGCCCCAGCATTTT

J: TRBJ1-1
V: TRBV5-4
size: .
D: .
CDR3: CASSPLGDMNTEAFF
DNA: TGTGCCAGCAGCCCCTTAGGAGACATGAACACTGAAGCTTTCTTT

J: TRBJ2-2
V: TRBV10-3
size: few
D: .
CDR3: CAISEWGSTGELFF
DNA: TGTGCCATCAGTGAGTGGGGGAGCACCGGGGAGCTGTTTTTT

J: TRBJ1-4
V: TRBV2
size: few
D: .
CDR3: CASGYSEKLFF
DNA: TGTGCCAGCGGTTACAGTGAAAAACTGTTTTTT

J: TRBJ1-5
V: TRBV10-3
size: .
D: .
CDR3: CAISEGRFGQPQHF
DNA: TGTGCCATCAGTGAGGGGCGGTTCGGTCAGCCCCAGCATTTT

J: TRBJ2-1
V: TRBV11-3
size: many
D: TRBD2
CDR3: CASSFWGGSLDEQFF
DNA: TGTGCCAGCAGCTTCTGGGGCGGGAGTTTGGATGAGCAGTTCTTC

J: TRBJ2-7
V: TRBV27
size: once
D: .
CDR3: CASSLQYGAYEQYF
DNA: TGTGCCAGCAGTTTACAATATGGGGCCTACGAGCAGTACTTC

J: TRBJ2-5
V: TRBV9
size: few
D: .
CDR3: CASSVVPGKETQYF
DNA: TGTGCCAGCAGCGTAGTGCCGGGAAAAGAGACCCAGTACTTC